The 23 T cell receptor beta chains listed next were all sequenced from one sample in a study of neurological immune-mediated disorders (dated by TCRdb to between 2018 and 2021). Preparation of the library involved 5' RACE. The sequencer listed for this sample is Illumina HiSeq 2500. The public reads were run again by TCRdb, first through fastp at Q25 and then through MiXCR, and only productive beta chains were kept. Each entry merges the rows of one CDR3 protein and shows their most common DNA and genes. The sample records around 16,000 distinct CDR3 sequences, around 3.4% of which are singletons. About 19% of the sample goes to the ten largest clones. The sample was CD8+ T cells from blood. The receptors derive from a woman aged 40-49 years in good health.

This clonotype was recorded many times. This rearrangement joins TRBV5-1 to TRBJ2-2; D is ambiguous. The CDR3 length is 10 residues. V gave up 4 bases and J gave up 6 bases, with 1 base separating them. The V gene's germline CDR1 is SGHRS and CDR2 YFSETQ. This chain's CDR3 is CASSPGELFF. DNA for the CDR3: TGCGCCAGCAGCCCCGGGGAGCTGTTTTTT. Full variable domain (missing parts from reference TRBV5-1 and TRBJ2-2): KAGVTQTPRYLIKTRGQQVTLSCSPISGHRSVSWYQQTPGQGLQFLFEYFSETQRNKGNFPGRFSGRQFSNSRSEMNVSTLELGDSALYLCASSPGELFFGEGSRLTVL.

This clonotype came up many times. The J gene is TRBJ2-3, the V gene TRBV29-1, with 7 bases lining up with TRBD2. The CDR3 extends over 14 amino acids. Germline CDR1 is SQVTM and CDR2 is ANQGSEA. Losses at the gene ends were 4 bases for V and 3 bases for J; bases not matched to a gene: 7. The CDR3 loop is CSVGGGSATDTQYF. In nucleotides, the CDR3 is TGCAGCGTTGGGGGGGGGAGCGCTACAGATACGCAGTATTTT.

This clonotype was found many times. The chain links TRBV5-6 to TRBJ1-1; no reliable D call. This CDR3 is 16 amino acids long. V gave up 7 bases and J gave up 0 bases, with 19 bases separating them. CDR1 and CDR2 from the germline V gene are SGHDT and YYEEEE. CDR3 protein: CASRLVGNNMNTEAFF. The DNA of the CDR3 is TGTGCCAGCCGCCTAGTGGGAAATAACATGAACACTGAAGCTTTCTTT.

The J gene is TRBJ2-3, the V gene TRBV19; 12 nucleotides match TRBD2. This CDR3 region has 16 residues. Unmatched junction bases numbered 8, after V lost 6 bases and J lost 4 bases. Germline V gives CDR1 LNHDA, CDR2 SQIVND (reference sequence). The CDR3 here is CASRPTSGSRPDTQYF. CDR3 sequence (DNA): TGTGCCAGTAGGCCGACTAGCGGGAGTCGTCCAGATACGCAGTATTTT.

This clonotype was counted many times. V gene TRBV6-2 or TRBV6-3 combines with J gene TRBJ2-3, with D possibly matching TRBD2 (5 bases). This CDR3 is built from 15 residues. Germline V lookup: CDR1 MNHEY, CDR2 SVGEGT. V gave up 0 bases and J gave up 4 bases, with 11 bases separating them. The CDR3 loop reads CASSYSIGEPDTQYF. DNA of the CDR3: TGTGCCAGCAGTTACTCGATTGGGGAGCCAGATACGCAGTATTTT.

This clonotype was observed at least ten times. The chain has TRBV27 and TRBJ2-7; 9 positions agree with TRBD1. The CDR3 is 14 amino acids. Per the germline V gene, CDR1 is MNHEY and CDR2 is SMNVEV (reference sequence). V lost 5 bases to trimming and J lost 5 bases; unmatched junction nucleotides: 7. The CDR3 DNA reads as TGTGCCAGCAGTCGGACAGGGGAAATTGACGAGCAGTACTTC. Amino acid sequence: CASSRTGEIDEQYF.

This clonotype was counted many times. The CDR3 DNA reads as TGTGCCAGCAGCCAAGCTCGGCGGGCCTACAATGAGCAGTTCTTC. The encoded protein is CASSQARRAYNEQFF. The rearrangement joins TRBV14 to TRBJ2-1; D is possibly TRBD2 (5 bases). The length of the CDR3 is 15 residues. The germline gives CDR1 SGHDN, CDR2 FVKESK. Trimming stripped 1 base from V and 2 bases from J, with 9 bases between.

Only a few counts were recorded for this clonotype. The chain employs TRBV6-2 or TRBV6-3 and TRBJ2-7, with D unresolved. The CDR3 runs 14 residues. CDR1 is MNHEY and CDR2 is SVGEGT in the germline V gene. V lost 9 bases, J lost 2 bases, and 17 bases lay in between. DNA of the CDR3: TGTGCCAGTTCCAAGCTTCCCCGACCCTACGAGCAGTACTTC. Residues: CASSKLPRPYEQYF.

This clonotype was counted ten times or more. This sequence joins TRBV12-3 or TRBV12-4 and TRBJ2-3, with D possibly matching TRBD1 (6 bases). This CDR3 is built from 15 residues. V was trimmed by 4 bases and J by 4 bases, leaving 15 bases between them. CDR3 protein: CASSSSGTRPDTQYF. The CDR3 nucleotides read TGTGCCAGCAGTTCTTCAGGGACACGACCAGATACGCAGTATTTT.

At least ten counts were recorded for this clonotype. The V gene is TRBV10-3, the J gene TRBJ2-7; no clear D. Trimming stripped 8 bases from V and 4 bases from J, with 9 bases between. The CDR3 contains 11 residues. Germline CDR1 reads ENHRY; CDR2 reads SYGVKD. The DNA of the CDR3 is TGTGCCATCTTAAATGGATACGAGCAGTACTTC. Its protein is CAILNGYEQYF.

This clonotype was counted ten times or more. V gene TRBV21-1 combines with J gene TRBJ2-6; the table gives TRBD1 as D, unverified against the DNA. TRBV21-1 is a documented pseudogene. The CDR3 contains 22 residues. Here the CDR3 reads CASRHDYRDQLEGSSGANVLTF. In DNA form, the CDR3 reads TGTGCCAGCAGGCACGATTACCGGGACCAACTAGAGGGGAGCTCTGGGGCCAACGTCCTGACTTTC.

The table lists this clonotype with many counts. The chain joins TRBV10-3 to TRBJ2-1; the D is unclear. The CDR3 is 15 residues long. Germline V gene sequence: CDR1 ENHRY, CDR2 SYGVKD. Trimming shortened V by 0 bases and J by 2 bases, and 8 bases separated the two germline ends. CDR3 in DNA: TGTGCCATCAGTGAGTCGTGGACCCCCTACAATGAGCAGTTCTTC. This translates into CAISESWTPYNEQFF.

The table lists this clonotype with many counts. V and J are TRBV20-1 and TRBJ2-7; the match to TRBD1 covers 10 bases. The junction had 7 bases not matched to a gene; V was cut back by 1 base and J by 7 bases. Germline loops: CDR1 DFQATT, CDR2 SNEGSKA (reference sequence). This CDR3 has 14 residues. CDR3 DNA: TGCAGTGCTAGAGGTGGGACAGGGGTAGGGGAGCAGTACTTC. Its translation: CSARGGTGVGEQYF.

This clonotype was counted ten times or more. The rearrangement joins TRBV6-1 to TRBJ1-2; 7 bases align to TRBD1. With 3 bases clipped from V and 2 bases from J, the junction kept 6 bases outside the gene matches. There are 15 residues in the CDR3. Germline CDR1 reads MNHNS; CDR2 reads SASEGT. CDR3 sequence reads: CASSEAPTGNYGYTF. The CDR3 DNA follows: TGTGCCAGCAGTGAGGCCCCGACAGGGAACTATGGCTACACCTTC.

This clonotype occurred many times. The genes are TRBV6-5 and TRBJ1-1; 7 bases match TRBD1. V gave up 2 bases and J gave up 4 bases; unmatched junction bases: 4. Germline V gene lookup returns CDR1 MNHEY and CDR2 SVGAGI. The CDR3 runs to 14 residues. The CDR3 spells CASSYTSGGTEAFF. The CDR3, as DNA: TGTGCCAGCAGTTACACCTCAGGGGGCACTGAAGCTTTCTTT.

This clonotype has ten or more counts. The genes are TRBV7-9 and TRBJ2-1; TRBD2 agrees at 11 bases. The CDR3 contains 16 residues. Germline CDR1 and CDR2: SEHNR and FQNEAQ (reference sequence). Unmatched junction bases numbered 9, after V lost 4 bases and J lost 7 bases. The CDR3 sequence: CASSSLAGGGKNEQFF. The CDR3, as DNA: TGTGCCAGCAGCTCGCTAGCGGGAGGAGGTAAAAATGAGCAGTTCTTC.

This clonotype was picked up many times. V usage is TRBV29-1 and J usage is TRBJ1-2; 11 nucleotides match TRBD1. The germline gives CDR1 SQVTM, CDR2 ANQGSEA. With V trimmed by 7 bases and J by 6 bases, 7 bases remained unmatched. CDR3 length: 13 amino acids. The CDR3 is CSDRTGGLDGYTF. The CDR3 DNA reads as TGCAGCGATCGGACAGGGGGCTTGGATGGCTACACCTTC. The complete variable domain, with remaining parts taken from reference TRBV29-1 and TRBJ1-2, reads SAVISQKPSRDICQRGTSLTIQCQVDSQVTMMFWYRQQPGQSLTLIATANQGSEATYESGFVIDKFPISRPNLTFSTLTVSNMSPEDSSIYLCSDRTGGLDGYTFGSGTRLTVV.

Ten or more counts support this clonotype. The chain combines TRBV20-1 with TRBJ2-7; the match to TRBD2 covers 7 bases. V lost 4 bases, J lost 0 bases, and 6 bases stayed unmatched. The CDR3 contains 14 residues. CDR1 and CDR2 (germline): DFQATT, SNEGSKA (reference sequence). The CDR3 DNA reads TGCAGTGCTATGGTGCGGGAGAGCTCCTACGAGCAGTACTTC. Its translation is CSAMVRESSYEQYF.

This clonotype occurred many times. The V and J genes are TRBV5-6 and TRBJ1-5, with a tentative D call TRBD1 (6 bases). CDR1 and CDR2 from the germline V gene are SGHDT and YYEEEE. This CDR3 is built from 12 residues. The CDR3 region has the DNA TGTGCGAGTACCCAGGGGAATCAGCCCCAGCATTTT. The encoded protein is CASTQGNQPQHF.

This clonotype has ten or more counts. The CDR3 nucleotides read TGCAGTGCTAGAGATAGGCAGGGAGGGAATACTGAAGCTTTCTTT. It encodes CSARDRQGGNTEAFF. The gene calls are TRBV20-1 and TRBJ1-1; D is possibly TRBD1 (5 bases). This CDR3 contains 15 residues. The germline V gene encodes CDR1 DFQATT and CDR2 SNEGSKA (reference sequence). Trimming left V 0 bases short and J 5 bases short, with 16 bases between.

Ten or more counts support this clonotype. The chain joins TRBV6-2 or TRBV6-3 to TRBJ2-7; TRBD1 matches 7 bases. The trim removed 0 bases at V and 2 bases at J, leaving 7 bases unmatched. The CDR3 runs 16 residues. Germline V CDR1 and CDR2: MNHEY, SVGEGT. CDR3 in amino acids: CASSYSTTGDPYEQYF. In nucleotides, the CDR3 is TGTGCCAGCAGTTACTCAACCACAGGGGATCCCTACGAGCAGTACTTC.

This clonotype has ten or more counts. The chain couples TRBV5-1 to TRBJ2-7, with 9 bases that match TRBD1. The CDR3 spans 15 residues. Looked up from germline, CDR1 is SGHRS and CDR2 is YFSETQ. V trimming: 5 bases; J trimming: 1 base; junction bases outside the gene matches: 7. The CDR3 here is CASRSRQGESYEQYF. The CDR3 DNA reads as TGCGCCAGCAGATCCCGACAGGGGGAATCCTACGAGCAGTACTTC.

By share, this clonotype counts as medium-sized (0.01 to 0.1%). The chain recombines TRBV5-1 with TRBJ2-1; D possibly uses TRBD1 or TRBD2 (5 bases each). The CDR3 has 15 residues. Germline CDR1 and CDR2: SGHRS and YFSETQ. V gave up 9 bases and J gave up 0 bases, with 16 bases separating them. The CDR3 nucleotides are TGCGCCACCCGCCGGGGCGAGAGCTCCTACAATGAGCAGTTCTTC. Protein product: CATRRGESSYNEQFF. Variable domain in full (rest from reference TRBV5-1 and TRBJ2-1): KAGVTQTPRYLIKTRGQQVTLSCSPISGHRSVSWYQQTPGQGLQFLFEYFSETQRNKGNFPGRFSGRQFSNSRSEMNVSTLELGDSALYLCATRRGESSYNEQFFGPGTRLTVL.